The sequence of this TCR beta chain was determined in a study of human T cells and chemical hapten exposure. The CDR3 contains 14 residues. Germline V CDR1 and CDR2: SNHLY, FYNNEI. The germline V and J ends were trimmed by 7 bases and 2 bases, with 15 bases remaining between them. There are many counts of this clonotype. What it binds is unknown. Whole-study results and caveats: Controls formed significantly fewer large CDR3 similarity clusters than expanded TCRs did.

Time point in this sample: patch test 3, about 24 weeks after DPC sensitization. The treatment here: therapeutic diphenylcyclopropenone sensitization with weekly scalp DPC. Unfractionated whole blood was the source from which total RNA was extracted. One entry per CDR3 protein, called by TCRdb with MiXCR from the RACE reads. The sample has tens of thousands of distinct CDR3 sequences, approximately 9.5% seen once; the top ten hold roughly 25%. J is TRBJ2-7 and V is TRBV2; TRBD1 is a possible D gene (5 bases). This material consisted of whole blood, taken in connection with sensitization to the hapten diphenylcyclopropenone (DPC). The clonotype comes from a man aged 45-65 years with alopecia areata. Some clones in this sample may be carry-over from other donors' samples. CDR3 nucleotides: TGTGCCAGCACCCGACCCGACAGTCCCTACGAGCAGTACTTC. Translating it yields CASTRPDSPYEQYF.